This record looks at one TCR beta chain sequence and its context. The target of this receptor is not known. No base-level quality is on record; no much larger clone is a single base apart. Sequencing was carried out with an Illumina NovaSeq 6000. Synthesis of TCR cDNA relied on 5'RACE template switching, a step that introduced a universal primer site along with unique molecular identifiers. cDNA synthesis was primed from both the TCR alpha and TCR beta constant segments. Library amplification used two PCR steps, and the second PCR step added sample barcodes and sequencing adapters. Sequencing of libraries was done on Illumina HiSeq 2500 (2x100 bp) or NovaSeq (2x150 bp). The study's processing was this. MIGEC handled demultiplexing of reads and collapsing into UMI consensus sequences, while MiXCR performed V(D)J alignment. Vaccine-responding clonotypes were identified with edgeR using replicate PBMC samples, with FDR below 0.01 and a log2 fold change above 5 up to day 15 being required. Each bulk clonotype was labeled CD4 or CD8 based on which sequenced repertoire, CD4 or CD8, contained the clonotype at higher abundance. TCRdb's own reprocessing of the public reads used fastp at Q25 and MiXCR and kept productive beta chains. Rows with a matching CDR3 protein are joined into one entry that keeps the most common DNA and genes. In this record, the V and J calls reflect TCRdb's handling and not the investigators' own analysis. The sample table records some 390,000 distinct CDR3 sequences; roughly 20% of these occur just once. The ten largest clones capture 18% of the sample.

CDR1 is given as LGHNA and CDR2 as YSLEER, both from the germline V gene. Counted from cysteine to phenylalanine, this CDR3 has 15 amino acids. The sequence is cut down to CDR3 DNA, 45 bases in frame from base 1. V is cut by 1 base and J by 0 bases, and the space between the germline ends is 7 bases. The sample belongs to a study of T cells after yellow fever vaccination (dated by TCRdb to the late 2010s). A note on the overall study: Libraries from fractions with low cell numbers were prepared with the SMART-Seq v4 Ultra Low Input RNA kit. Two healthy male donors, one aged 18 to 30 and one aged 30 to 40 years, made up the cohort. Bulk PBMC replicates and cell subsets were isolated from blood drawn at multiple timepoints before and after both primary and secondary immunization. To track T-cell clones before and after primary and booster YFV17D yellow fever vaccination, bulk TCR alpha and beta repertoires were sequenced longitudinally.

The treatment or condition label, read with the paper, signifies: live attenuated yellow fever vaccine strain. At each blood-draw timepoint, two biological replicates of bulk PBMCs were obtained. A standard Ficoll-Paque protocol was used to isolate PBMCs from peripheral blood. TriZol was used to extract RNA from bulk PBMCs, from CD4 and CD8 fractions, and from dextramer-positive and dextramer-negative fractions. Overall study outcomes, separate from this receptor: After the booster, most clones that had expanded after primary vaccination were detected again (around 97% of CD4 and under 90% of CD8), suggesting broad maintenance of memory. Because only two donors were included in the study, the extent to which the findings can be generalized is limited. Because abundant contaminating clonotypes from the bulk population could be contained in FACS-sorted repertoires, computational filtering was required. A small share of clonotypes occurred in both CD4 and CD8 compartments, likely arising from convergent recombination. The secondary T-cell response was weaker than the primary response but faster, peaking on day 5 instead of day 15.

The input for sequencing was PBMCs, taken before the yellow fever booster vaccination. Recombination connected TRBV4-3 to TRBJ1-3, with no reliable assignment of the D segment. The source of this sequence is a man between 18 and 35 years old who received the YFV17D yellow fever vaccine. The sequenced DNA is TGCGCCAGCAGCCAAGCCAAGAGCTCTGGAAACACCATATATTTT. Its amino acids are CASSQAKSSGNTIYF.